These T cell receptor beta chains were read from a single sample in a study of shared clonotypes between healthy human individuals. Assay: immunoSEQ multiplex PCR; the TCRdb copy retains only in-frame clones and omits some. The sample has some 1,900,000 clones, approximately 94% seen once. The sequencing input was naive CD8+ T cells sorted from blood. The receptors shown here come from a young man in good health. Each CDR3 is given with its conserved first and last residue. A D gene is named only where the DNA matches it firmly.

>TRBV20-1|TRBJ2-7|NA
CSAPDGYEQYF
TGCAGTGCCCCGGACGGCTACGAGCAGTACTTC
>TRBV30|TRBJ2-3|NA
CAWSDNTQYF
TGTGCCTGGAGTGATAATACGCAGTATTTT
>TRBV18|TRBJ2-1|NA
CASSPPDSSGQFF
TGTGCCAGCTCACCCCCCGACAGCTCGGGGCAGTTCTTC
>TRBV13|TRBJ2-7|TRBD2
CASSSGLAGGNYEQYF
TGTGCCAGCAGCTCAGGACTAGCGGGAGGGAACTACGAGCAGTACTTC
>TRBV2|TRBJ2-1|TRBD2
CASSTSSGVNEQFF
TGTGCCAGCAGTACGTCTAGCGGGGTCAATGAGCAGTTCTTC
>TRBV2|TRBJ2-3|NA
CASRRQVDSTDTQYF
TGTGCCAGTCGCAGACAGGTCGATAGCACAGATACGCAGTATTTT
>TRBV27|TRBJ2-2|TRBD1
CASSFRGTGELFF
TGTGCCAGCAGTTTCAGGGGGACCGGGGAGCTGTTTTTT
>TRBV4-3|TRBJ1-2|NA
CASSQTRGLLNYGYTF
TGCGCCAGCAGCCAAACTAGAGGACTGCTTAACTATGGCTACACCTTC
>TRBV2|TRBJ1-4|NA
CASSLGVNEKLFF
TGTGCCAGCAGTCTTGGCGTCAACGAAAAACTGTTTTTT
>TRBV10-3|TRBJ2-7|NA
CAISALQAYEQYF
TGTGCCATCAGTGCTTTGCAAGCCTACGAGCAGTACTTC
>TRBV2|TRBJ1-1|TRBD1
CASSFATGSMNTEAFF
TGTGCCAGCAGTTTCGCGACAGGGTCCATGAACACTGAAGCTTTCTTT
>TRBV5-4|TRBJ2-3|TRBD2
CASSFTLAGGPDTQYF
TGTGCCAGCAGCTTCACACTAGCGGGGGGGCCGGATACGCAGTATTTT